The next 6 T cell receptor beta chains were all read from a single sample in a study of blood T cell repertoires in COVID-19. TCRdb keeps only in-frame clones here, not all; method: immunoSEQ multiplex PCR. The sample gives fewer than 200,000 clones, 70% to 85% of which show up once; approximately 22% is in the top ten. Sequencing was done on a sample of peripheral blood. These receptors were taken from a woman older than 75 with acute or convalescent COVID-19.

The CDR3 sequence: CAWSVGGIGQNTEAFF. DNA for the CDR3: TGTGCCTGGAGTGTCGGCGGGATAGGGCAGAACACTGAAGCTTTCTTT. The chain combines TRBV30 with TRBJ1-1; D ambiguous. CDR3 length equals 16 residues. Germline V gives CDR1 GTSNPN, CDR2 SVGIG (reference sequence). Trimming took off 0 bases at V and 1 base at J, with 15 bases between the two ends.

V and J are TRBV6-6 and TRBJ2-7; 7 bases agree with TRBD2. In germline, CDR1 is MNHNY, CDR2 SVGAGI (reference sequence). V was pared by 6 bases and J by 3 bases, with 11 bases of the junction left unmatched. CDR3 length equals 15 residues. CDR3 amino acids: CASRVGGSTLYEQYF. For the CDR3, the DNA is TGTGCCAGCAGGGTGGGGGGGAGTACACTCTACGAGCAGTACTTC.

The chain couples TRBV11-2 to TRBJ2-5; D might be TRBD1 (6 bases). Trimming took 3 bases from V and 4 from J, leaving 9 bases between them. The CDR3 runs 13 residues. Germline V gives CDR1 SGHAT, CDR2 FQNNGV. The CDR3 loop reads CASSFTGSETQYF. The CDR3 DNA follows: TGTGCCAGCAGCTTCACAGGGTCAGAGACCCAGTACTTC.

The chain has TRBV5-4 and TRBJ1-1; D is undetermined. Between the trimmed V and J ends, which lost 4 bases and 5 bases, there was a span of 9 bases. The CDR3 totals 12 residues. CDR1 and CDR2 (germline): SGHNT, YYREEE (reference sequence). CDR3 sequence reads: CASSPNQTEAFF. As DNA, the CDR3 is TGTGCCAGCAGCCCCAATCAAACTGAAGCTTTCTTT.

The chain has TRBV19 and TRBJ2-6; 10 bases map to TRBD1. V shed 7 bases, J shed 0 bases, and the junction held 6 bases outside the gene matches. CDR1 and CDR2 (germline): LNHDA, SQIVND (reference sequence). CDR3 size: 17 residues. The CDR3 DNA is TGTGCCAGTACCCGGGACAGGGGTTACTCTGGGGCCAACGTCCTGACTTTC. Translation: CASTRDRGYSGANVLTF.

The V call is TRBV4-3, the J call TRBJ1-1, with TRBD1 matching 7 bases. The V gene's germline CDR1 is LGHNA and CDR2 YSLEER. The CDR3 is made up of 16 amino acids. V shed 1 base, J shed 1 base, and the junction held 6 bases outside the gene matches. This CDR3 is CASSQVVRGTNTEAFF. CDR3 nucleotides: TGCGCCAGCAGCCAAGTGGTCAGGGGGACGAACACTGAAGCTTTCTTT.